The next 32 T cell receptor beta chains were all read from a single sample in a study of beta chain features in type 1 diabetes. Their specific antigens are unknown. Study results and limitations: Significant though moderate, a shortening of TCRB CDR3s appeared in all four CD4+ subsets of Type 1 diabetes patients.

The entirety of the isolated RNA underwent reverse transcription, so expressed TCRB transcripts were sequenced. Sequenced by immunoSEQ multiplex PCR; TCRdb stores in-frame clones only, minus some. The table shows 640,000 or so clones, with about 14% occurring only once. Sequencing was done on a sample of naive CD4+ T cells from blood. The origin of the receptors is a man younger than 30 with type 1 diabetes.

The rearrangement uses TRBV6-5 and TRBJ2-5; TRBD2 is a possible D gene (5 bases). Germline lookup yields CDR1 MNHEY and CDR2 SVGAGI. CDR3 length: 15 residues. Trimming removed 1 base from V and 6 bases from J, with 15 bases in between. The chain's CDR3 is CASSYLGQAAQTQYF. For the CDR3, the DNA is TGTGCCAGCAGTTACTTAGGCCAAGCGGCACAGACCCAGTACTTC.

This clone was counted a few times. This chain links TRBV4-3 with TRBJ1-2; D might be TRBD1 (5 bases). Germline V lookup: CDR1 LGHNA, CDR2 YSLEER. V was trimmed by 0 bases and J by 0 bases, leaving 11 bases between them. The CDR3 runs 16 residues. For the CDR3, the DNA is TGCGCCAGCAGCCAAGACCTGGACAATCCTAACTATGGCTACACCTTC. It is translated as CASSQDLDNPNYGYTF.

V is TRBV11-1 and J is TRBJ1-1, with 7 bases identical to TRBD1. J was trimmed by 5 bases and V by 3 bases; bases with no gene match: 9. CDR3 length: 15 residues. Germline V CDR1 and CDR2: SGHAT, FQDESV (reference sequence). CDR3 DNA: TGTGCCAGCAGCTTTGAGGGGGCGACGGGAACTGAAGCTTTCTTT. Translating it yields CASSFEGATGTEAFF.

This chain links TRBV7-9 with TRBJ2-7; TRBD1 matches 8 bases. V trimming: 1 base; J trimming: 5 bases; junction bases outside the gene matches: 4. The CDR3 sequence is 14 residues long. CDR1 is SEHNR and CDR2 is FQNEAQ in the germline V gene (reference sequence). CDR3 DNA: TGTGCCAGCAGCTTAGGACAGGGGATCGACGAGCAGTACTTC. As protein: CASSLGQGIDEQYF.

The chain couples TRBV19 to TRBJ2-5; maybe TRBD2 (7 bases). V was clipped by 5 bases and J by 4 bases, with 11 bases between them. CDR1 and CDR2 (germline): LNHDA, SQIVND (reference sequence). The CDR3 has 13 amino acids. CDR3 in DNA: TGTGCCAGTAGTCCCCGGGGGGCAGAGACCCAGTACTTC. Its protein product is CASSPRGAETQYF. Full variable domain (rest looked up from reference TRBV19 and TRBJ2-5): DGGITQSPKYLFRKEGQNVTLSCEQNLNHDAMYWYRQDPGQGLRLIYYSQIVNDFQKGDIAEGYSVSREKKESFPLTVTSAQKNPTAFYLCASSPRGAETQYFGPGTRLLVL.

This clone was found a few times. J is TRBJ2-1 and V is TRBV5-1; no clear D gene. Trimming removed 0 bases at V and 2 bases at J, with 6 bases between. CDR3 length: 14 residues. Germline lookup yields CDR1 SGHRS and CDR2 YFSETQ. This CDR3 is CASSLEQPYNEQFF. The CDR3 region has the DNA TGCGCCAGCAGCTTGGAACAGCCCTACAATGAGCAGTTCTTC.

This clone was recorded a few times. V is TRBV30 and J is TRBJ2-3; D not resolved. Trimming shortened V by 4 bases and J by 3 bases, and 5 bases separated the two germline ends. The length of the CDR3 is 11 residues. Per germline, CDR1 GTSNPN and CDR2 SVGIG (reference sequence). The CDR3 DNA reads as TGTGCCTGGATCAGTACAGATACGCAGTATTTT. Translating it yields CAWISTDTQYF.

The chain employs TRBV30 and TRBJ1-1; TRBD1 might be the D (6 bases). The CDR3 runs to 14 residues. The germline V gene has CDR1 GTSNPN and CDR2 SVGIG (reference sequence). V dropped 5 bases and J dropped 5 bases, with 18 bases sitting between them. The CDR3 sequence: CAWRPRGRGTEAFF. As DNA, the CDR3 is TGTGCCTGGCGACCCAGGGGCCGGGGGACTGAAGCTTTCTTT.

CDR3 nucleotide sequence: TGTGCCAGCAGCCCATGGGACAGGGCGGCGGGGAATGAGCAGTTCTTC. It translates to CASSPWDRAAGNEQFF. J is TRBJ2-1 and V is TRBV14; the match to TRBD1 covers 9 bases. This CDR3 contains 16 residues. The germline CDR1 and CDR2 sequences are SGHDN and FVKESK. With V trimmed by 4 bases and J by 7 bases, 11 bases remained unmatched.

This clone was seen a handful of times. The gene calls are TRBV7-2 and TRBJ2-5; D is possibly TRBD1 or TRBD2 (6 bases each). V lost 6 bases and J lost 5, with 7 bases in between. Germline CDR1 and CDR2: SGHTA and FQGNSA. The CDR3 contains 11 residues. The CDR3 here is CASRGGETQYF. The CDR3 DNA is TGTGCCAGCAGAGGGGGGGAGACCCAGTACTTC. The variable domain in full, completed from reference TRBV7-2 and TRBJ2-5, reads GAGVSQSPSNKVTEKGKDVELRCDPISGHTALYWYRQSLGQGLEFLIYFQGNSAPDKSGLPSDRFSAERTGGSVSTLTIQRTQQEDSAVYLCASRGGETQYFGPGTRLLVL.

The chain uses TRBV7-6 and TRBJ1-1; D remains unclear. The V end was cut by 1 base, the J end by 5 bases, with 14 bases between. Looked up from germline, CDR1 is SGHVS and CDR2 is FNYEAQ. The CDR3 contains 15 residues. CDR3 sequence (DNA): TGTGCCAGCAGCTTAGTGGCCCAAGGCTTGACTGAAGCTTTCTTT. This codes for CASSLVAQGLTEAFF.

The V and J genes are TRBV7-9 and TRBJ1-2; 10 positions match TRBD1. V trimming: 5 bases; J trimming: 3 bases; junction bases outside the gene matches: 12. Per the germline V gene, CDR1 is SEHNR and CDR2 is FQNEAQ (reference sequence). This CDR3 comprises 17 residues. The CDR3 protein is CASSLGQGIGFYYGYTF. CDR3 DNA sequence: TGTGCCAGCAGCCTGGGACAGGGGATCGGATTTTACTATGGCTACACCTTC.

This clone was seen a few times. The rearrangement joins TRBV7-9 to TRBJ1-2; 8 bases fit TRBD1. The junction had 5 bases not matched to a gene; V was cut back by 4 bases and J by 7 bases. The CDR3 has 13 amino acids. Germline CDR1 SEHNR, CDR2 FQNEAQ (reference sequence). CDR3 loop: CASSSGQVFGYTF. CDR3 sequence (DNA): TGTGCCAGCAGCTCGGGACAGGTCTTTGGCTACACCTTC.

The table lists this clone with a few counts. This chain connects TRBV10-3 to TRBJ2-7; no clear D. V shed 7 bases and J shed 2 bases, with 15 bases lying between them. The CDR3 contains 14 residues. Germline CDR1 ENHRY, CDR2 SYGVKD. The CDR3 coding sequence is TGTGCCATCACCACCAGGTTGGGCCCCTACGAGCAGTACTTC. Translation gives CAITTRLGPYEQYF.

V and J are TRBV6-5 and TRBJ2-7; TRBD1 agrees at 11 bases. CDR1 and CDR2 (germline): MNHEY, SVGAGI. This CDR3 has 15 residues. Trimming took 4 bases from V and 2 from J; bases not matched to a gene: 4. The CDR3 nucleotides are TGTGCCAGCAGTTCCGCGGGACAGGGGGCCTACGAGCAGTACTTC. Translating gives CASSSAGQGAYEQYF.

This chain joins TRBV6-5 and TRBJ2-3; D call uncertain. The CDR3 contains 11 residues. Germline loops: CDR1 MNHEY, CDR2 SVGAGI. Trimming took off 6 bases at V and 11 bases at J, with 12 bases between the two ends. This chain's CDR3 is CASSNGPWQYF. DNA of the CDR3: TGTGCCAGCAGCAATGGCCCCTGGCAGTATTTT.

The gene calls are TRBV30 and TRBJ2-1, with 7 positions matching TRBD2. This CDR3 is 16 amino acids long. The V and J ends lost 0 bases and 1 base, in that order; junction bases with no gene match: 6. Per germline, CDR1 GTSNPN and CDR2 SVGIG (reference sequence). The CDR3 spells CAWSVQASGSYNEQFF. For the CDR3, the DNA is TGTGCCTGGAGTGTACAAGCTAGCGGATCCTACAATGAGCAGTTCTTC. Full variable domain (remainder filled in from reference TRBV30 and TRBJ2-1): SQTIHQWPATLVQPVGSPLSLECTVEGTSNPNLYWYRQAAGRGLQLLFYSVGIGQISSEVPQNLSASRPQDRQFILSSKKLLLSDSGFYLCAWSVQASGSYNEQFFGPGTRLTVL.

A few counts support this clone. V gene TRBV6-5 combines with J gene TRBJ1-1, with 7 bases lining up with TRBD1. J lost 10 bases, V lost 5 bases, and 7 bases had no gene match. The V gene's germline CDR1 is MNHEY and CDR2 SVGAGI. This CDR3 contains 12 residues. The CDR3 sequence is CASSVRDRGAFF. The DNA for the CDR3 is TGTGCCAGCAGTGTGCGGGACAGAGGAGCTTTCTTT.

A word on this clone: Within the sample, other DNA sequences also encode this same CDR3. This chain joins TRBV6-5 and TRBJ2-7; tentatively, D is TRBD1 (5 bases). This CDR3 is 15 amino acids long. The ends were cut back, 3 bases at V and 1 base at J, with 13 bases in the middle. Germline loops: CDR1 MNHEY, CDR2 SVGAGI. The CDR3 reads CASSYGREVSYEQYF. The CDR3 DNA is TGTGCCAGCAGTTATGGCAGGGAAGTTTCCTACGAGCAGTACTTC.

The CDR3 spells CSASEANGAEAFF. CDR3 coding DNA: TGCAGCGCCAGCGAGGCAAACGGGGCTGAAGCTTTCTTT. V is TRBV29-1 and J is TRBJ1-1; D is uncertain. Trimming removed 7 bases at V and 6 bases at J, with 18 bases between. This CDR3 is built from 13 residues. Germline V gene sequence: CDR1 SQVTM, CDR2 ANQGSEA.

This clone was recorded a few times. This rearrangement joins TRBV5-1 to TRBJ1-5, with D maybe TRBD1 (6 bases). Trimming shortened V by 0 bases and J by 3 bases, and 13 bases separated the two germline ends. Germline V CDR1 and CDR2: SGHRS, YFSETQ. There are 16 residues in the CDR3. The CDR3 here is CASSLGGGLDNQPQHF. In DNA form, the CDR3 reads TGCGCCAGCAGCTTGGGAGGGGGGCTGGACAATCAGCCCCAGCATTTT.

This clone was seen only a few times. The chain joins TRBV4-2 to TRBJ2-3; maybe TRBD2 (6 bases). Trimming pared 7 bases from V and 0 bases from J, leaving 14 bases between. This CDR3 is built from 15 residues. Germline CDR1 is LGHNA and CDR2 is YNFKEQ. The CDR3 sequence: CASTHSGSSTDTQYF. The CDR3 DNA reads TGTGCCAGCACACATAGCGGATCTAGCACAGATACGCAGTATTTT.

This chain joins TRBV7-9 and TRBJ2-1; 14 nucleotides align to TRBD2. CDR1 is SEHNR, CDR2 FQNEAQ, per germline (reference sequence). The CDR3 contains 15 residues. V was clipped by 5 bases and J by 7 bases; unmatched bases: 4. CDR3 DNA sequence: TGTGCCAGCAGCCCAGGGACTAGCGGGAGTAATGAGCAGTTCTTC. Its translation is CASSPGTSGSNEQFF.

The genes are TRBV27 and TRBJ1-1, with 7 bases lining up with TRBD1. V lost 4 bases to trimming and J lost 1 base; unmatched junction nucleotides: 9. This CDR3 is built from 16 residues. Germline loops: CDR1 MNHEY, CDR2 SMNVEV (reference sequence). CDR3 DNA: TGTGCCAGCAGTTCGTTTCCCGGGACAGAGAACACTGAAGCTTTCTTT. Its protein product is CASSSFPGTENTEAFF.

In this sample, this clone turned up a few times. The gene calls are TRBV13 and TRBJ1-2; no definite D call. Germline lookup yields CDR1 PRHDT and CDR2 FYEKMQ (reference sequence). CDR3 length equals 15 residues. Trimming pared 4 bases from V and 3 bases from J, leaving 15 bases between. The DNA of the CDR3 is TGTGCCAGCAGCTCTATGGAAGGTGAATACTATGGCTACACCTTC. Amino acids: CASSSMEGEYYGYTF.

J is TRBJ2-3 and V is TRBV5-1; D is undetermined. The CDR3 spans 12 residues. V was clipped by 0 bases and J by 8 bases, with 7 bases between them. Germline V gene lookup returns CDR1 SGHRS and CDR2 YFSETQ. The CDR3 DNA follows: TGCGCCAGCAGCTTGGAACGCAGTACGCAGTATTTT. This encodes CASSLERSTQYF. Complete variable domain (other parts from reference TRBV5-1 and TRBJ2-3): KAGVTQTPRYLIKTRGQQVTLSCSPISGHRSVSWYQQTPGQGLQFLFEYFSETQRNKGNFPGRFSGRQFSNSRSEMNVSTLELGDSALYLCASSLERSTQYFGPGTRLTVL.

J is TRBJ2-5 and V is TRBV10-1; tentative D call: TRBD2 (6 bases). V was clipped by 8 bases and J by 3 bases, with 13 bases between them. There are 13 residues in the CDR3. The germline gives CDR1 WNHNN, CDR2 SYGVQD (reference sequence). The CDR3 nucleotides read TGCGCCAGCGGTAAGGAGGGAGAAGAGACCCAGTACTTC. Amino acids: CASGKEGEETQYF.

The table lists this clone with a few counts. CDR3 DNA: TGCGCCAGCAGCCAAGAACCAGCTTATGAGCAGTTCTTC. This sequence encodes CASSQEPAYEQFF. The genes are TRBV4-3 and TRBJ2-1; D is unresolved. CDR1 LGHNA and CDR2 YSLEER come from the germline V gene. Trimming took 0 bases from V and 8 from J, leaving 8 bases between them. The length of the CDR3 is 13 residues.

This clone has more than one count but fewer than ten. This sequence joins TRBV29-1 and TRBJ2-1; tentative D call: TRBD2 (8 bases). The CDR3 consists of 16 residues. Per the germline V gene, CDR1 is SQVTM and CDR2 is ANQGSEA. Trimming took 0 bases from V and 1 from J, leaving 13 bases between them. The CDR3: CSVEDGRGQSYNEQFF. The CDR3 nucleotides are TGCAGCGTTGAAGACGGGAGGGGACAGTCCTACAATGAGCAGTTCTTC.

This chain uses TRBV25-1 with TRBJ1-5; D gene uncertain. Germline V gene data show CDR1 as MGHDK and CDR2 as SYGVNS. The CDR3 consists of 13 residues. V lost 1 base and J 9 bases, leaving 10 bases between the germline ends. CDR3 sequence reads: CASSESGVGPQHF. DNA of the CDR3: TGTGCCAGCAGTGAATCAGGAGTCGGGCCCCAGCATTTT.

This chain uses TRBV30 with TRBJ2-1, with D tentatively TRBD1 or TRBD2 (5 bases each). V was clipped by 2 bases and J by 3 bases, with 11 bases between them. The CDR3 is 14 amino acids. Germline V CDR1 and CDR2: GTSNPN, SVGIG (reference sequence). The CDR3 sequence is CAWSLWGIYNEQFF. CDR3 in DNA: TGTGCCTGGAGTCTTTGGGGGATCTACAATGAGCAGTTCTTC.

CDR3 DNA: TGTGCCAGCAGAGCAGGCTACGAGCAGTACTTC. Protein: CASRAGYEQYF. The chain employs TRBV6-5 and TRBJ2-7; D gene uncertain. Germline V gives CDR1 MNHEY, CDR2 SVGAGI. V was pared by 6 bases and J by 3 bases, with 6 bases between. The CDR3 is 11 residues long.